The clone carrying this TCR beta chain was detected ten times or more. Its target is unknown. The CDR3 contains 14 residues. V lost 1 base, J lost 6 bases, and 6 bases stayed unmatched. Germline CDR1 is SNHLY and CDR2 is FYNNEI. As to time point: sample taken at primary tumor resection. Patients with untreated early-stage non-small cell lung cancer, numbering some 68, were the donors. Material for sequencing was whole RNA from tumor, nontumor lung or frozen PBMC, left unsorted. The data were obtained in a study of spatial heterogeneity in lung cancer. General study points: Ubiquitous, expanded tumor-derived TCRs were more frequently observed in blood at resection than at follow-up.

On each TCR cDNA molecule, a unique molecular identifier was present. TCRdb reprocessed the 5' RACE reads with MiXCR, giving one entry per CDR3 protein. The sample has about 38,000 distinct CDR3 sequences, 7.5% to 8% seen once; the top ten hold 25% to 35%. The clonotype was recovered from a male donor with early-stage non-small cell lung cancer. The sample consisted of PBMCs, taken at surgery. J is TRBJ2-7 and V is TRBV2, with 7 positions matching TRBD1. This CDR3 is CASSEEGAYSEQYF. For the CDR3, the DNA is TGTGCCAGCAGTGAAGAGGGGGCGTACTCCGAGCAGTACTTC.